This TCR beta chain was recovered during a study of pediatric ulcerative colitis (dated by TCRdb to about 2019). Regarding the research as a whole: Among the ulcerative colitis patients, about seven had pancolitis and two had left-sided colitis, and histology in every patient was consistent with ulcerative colitis. About nine newly diagnosed, treatment-naive pediatric ulcerative colitis patients and a handful of non-IBD control children each provided paired blood and rectal samples. Using the Pediatric Ulcerative Colitis Activity Index, two patients were classed as having mild disease, four as having moderate disease and three as having acute severe colitis. Overall study results and their limits: A couple of rectal CDR3 clonotypes were detected in all ulcerative colitis patients and were not detected in any of the controls. For technical reasons, substantially fewer templates were yielded by the blood samples of two patients, and these blood samples were excluded from blood-rectal overlap analysis. Features of the rectal repertoire distinguished controls, mild-moderate colitis patients and acute severe colitis patients, and in acute severe colitis rectal diversity was lower because of clonal expansions. Blood-derived T cells may have been included in the rectal pinch biopsies, particularly in patients with overt colitis. Clonal overlap between a subject's own blood and rectum was significantly greater in ulcerative colitis patients than in controls, which suggests more T cell trafficking to inflamed tissue. With only four individuals, the healthy control group was small. Because repertoires came from total lymphocyte DNA, patterns in rare subsets such as regulatory T cells may not be reflected.

V is cut back by 0 bases and J by 5 bases, with 7 bases in the junction unmatched. The germline V gene supplies CDR1 SGHRS and CDR2 YFSETQ. The CDR3 contains 17 residues, cysteine and phenylalanine counted. Only the CDR3 part of the read is kept: 51 bases, read in frame from the first base. Through the immunoSEQ TRB Survey service, multiplex V and J primers were used to amplify rearranged CDR3 beta regions from genomic DNA. To keep depth equal across samples, survey-level sequencing depth of up to 500,000 reads per sample was applied. Libraries were purified and pooled, and sequencing was performed on Illumina technology. The study's processing was this. immunoSEQ online tools were used for productive clonality, sample overlap, pairwise scatters, CDR3 beta length, V/D/J gene usage and productiveness. Alongside Shannon and Simpson indices, calculated diversity was computed as the number of unique rearrangements divided by total templates, multiplied by 100. Principal component analysis used the R prcomp function and ggbiplot package on Z-score normalized data. Blood-rectal clonal overlap within each subject was quantified with Morisita's index. TCRdb's version of the immuneACCESS table is confined to in-frame rearrangements and falls short of the full clone set. An unresolved V gene accounts for under half of the shortfall where checked; the remainder is of unknown origin. For V, J and clone size, that table is used; D and trimming come from the DNA. Counted in this sample were 30,000 to 35,000 clones; about 81% of them appeared once. About 1.1% of the sample belongs to the ten largest clones.

In this sample, this clone turned up once. There is no known antigen for this receptor. One base away there is no much larger clone; base qualities are not given. One to two pinch biopsies were taken from the rectum for research during colonoscopy. No immunosuppressive medication had been given to the ulcerative colitis patients before the diagnostic colonoscopy. Before DNA was isolated, the rectal biopsies underwent proteinase K digestion. The Wizard kit (Promega) was used to extract genomic DNA from blood and intestinal samples. Input material: gut tissue. The chain is encoded by TRBV5-1 joined to TRBJ2-5, with 13 bases in between that match TRBD2. This receptor was obtained from a boy between 10 and 17 years old with mild ulcerative colitis. The bases read TGCGCCAGCAGCTTGGAACTAGCGGGGGGGCCCGGGGAGACCCAGTACTTC. It codes for CASSLELAGGPGETQYF.